Reported below is one T cell receptor (beta chain). This sample is part of a study of Ad26.COV2.S vaccination and SARS-CoV-2 variants. Profiling relied on immunoSEQ multiplex PCR, and the TCRdb table lists in-frame clones only, not all of them. The sample yields some 190,000 clones, about 83% seen once. V lost 4 bases and J lost 4; bases outside the gene matches: 11. This CDR3 is 16 amino acids long. Per germline, CDR1 LGHNA and CDR2 YNFKEQ. This specimen consisted of peripheral blood, obtained after recovery from COVID-19. This receptor was identified in a human donor who had recovered from COVID-19. The chain recombines TRBV4-2 with TRBJ2-7; TRBD2 aligns across 9 bases. CDR3 amino acids: CASSREAVAGDYEQYF. CDR3 sequence (DNA): TGTGCCAGCAGCCGAGAAGCGGTAGCGGGAGATTACGAGCAGTACTTC.